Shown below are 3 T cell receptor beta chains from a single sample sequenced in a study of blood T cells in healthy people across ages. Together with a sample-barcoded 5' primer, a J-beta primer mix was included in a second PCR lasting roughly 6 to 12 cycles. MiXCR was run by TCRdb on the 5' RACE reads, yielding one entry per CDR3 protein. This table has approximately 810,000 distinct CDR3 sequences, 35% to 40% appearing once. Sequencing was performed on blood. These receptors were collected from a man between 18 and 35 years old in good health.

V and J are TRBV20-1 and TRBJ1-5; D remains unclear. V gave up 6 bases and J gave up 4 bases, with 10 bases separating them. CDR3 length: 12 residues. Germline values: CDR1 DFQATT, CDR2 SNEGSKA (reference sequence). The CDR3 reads CSAPDANQPQHF. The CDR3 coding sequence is TGCAGTGCCCCGGACGCAAATCAGCCCCAGCATTTT.

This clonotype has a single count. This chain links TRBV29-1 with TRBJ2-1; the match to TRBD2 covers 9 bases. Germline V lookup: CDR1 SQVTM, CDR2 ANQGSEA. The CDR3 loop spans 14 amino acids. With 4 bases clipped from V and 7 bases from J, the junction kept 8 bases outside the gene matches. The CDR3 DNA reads TGCAGCGTTGTGGGGCTAGCGGGAAGGAATGAGCAGTTCTTC. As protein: CSVVGLAGRNEQFF.

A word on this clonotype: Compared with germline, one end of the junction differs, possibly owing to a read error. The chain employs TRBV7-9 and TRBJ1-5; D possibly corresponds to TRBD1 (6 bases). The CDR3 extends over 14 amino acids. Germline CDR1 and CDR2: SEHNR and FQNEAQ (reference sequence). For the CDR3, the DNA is TGTGCCAGCAGCTTGTCGACAGGCCTTCAGCCCCGGCATTTT. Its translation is CASSLSTGLQPRHF.